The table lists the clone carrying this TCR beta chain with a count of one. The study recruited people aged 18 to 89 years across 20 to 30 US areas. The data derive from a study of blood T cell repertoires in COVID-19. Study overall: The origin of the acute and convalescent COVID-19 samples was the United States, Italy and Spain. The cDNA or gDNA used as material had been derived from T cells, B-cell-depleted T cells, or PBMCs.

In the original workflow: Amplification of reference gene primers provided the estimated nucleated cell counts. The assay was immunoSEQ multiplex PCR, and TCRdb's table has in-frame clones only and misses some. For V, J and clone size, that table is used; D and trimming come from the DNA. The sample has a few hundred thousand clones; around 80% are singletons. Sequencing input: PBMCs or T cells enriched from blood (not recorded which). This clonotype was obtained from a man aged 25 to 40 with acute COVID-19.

CDR3 nucleotide sequence: TGCGCCAGCAGCCAACTATCAGCGGGAGATACGCAGTATTTT. Amino acids: CASSQLSAGDTQYF. V gene TRBV4-1 combines with J gene TRBJ2-3, with a tentative D call TRBD2 (6 bases). Looked up from germline, CDR1 is MGHRA and CDR2 is YSYEKL. V lost 2 bases, J lost 5 bases, and 11 bases lay in between. The CDR3 is made up of 14 amino acids.